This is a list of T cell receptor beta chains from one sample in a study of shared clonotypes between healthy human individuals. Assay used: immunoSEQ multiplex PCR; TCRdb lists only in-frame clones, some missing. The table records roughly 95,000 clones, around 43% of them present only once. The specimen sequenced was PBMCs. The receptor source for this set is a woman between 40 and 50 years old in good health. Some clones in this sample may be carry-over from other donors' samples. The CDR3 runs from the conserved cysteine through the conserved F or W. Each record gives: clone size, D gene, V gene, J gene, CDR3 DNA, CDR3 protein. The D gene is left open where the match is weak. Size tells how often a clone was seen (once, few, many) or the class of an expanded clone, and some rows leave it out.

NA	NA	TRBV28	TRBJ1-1	TGTGCCAGCAGTCCCGTCGGGAGGAACACTGAAGCTTTCTTT	CASSPVGRNTEAFF
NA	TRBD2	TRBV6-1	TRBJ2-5	TGTGCCAGCAGTGAAAAAGCGGGAGGGCCTGAGACCCAGTACTTC	CASSEKAGGPETQYF
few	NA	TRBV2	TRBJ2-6	TGTGCCAGCAGTGATTCTGGGGCCAACGTCCTGACTTTC	CASSDSGANVLTF
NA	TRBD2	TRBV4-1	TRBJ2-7	TGCGCCAGCAGCCAACCTGGGACTAGCCTCTACGAGCAGTACTTC	CASSQPGTSLYEQYF
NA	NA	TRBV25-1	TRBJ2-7	TGTGCCAGCAGCTTCGCCCGCTACGAGCAGTACTTC	CASSFARYEQYF
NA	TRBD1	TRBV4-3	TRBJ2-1	TGCGCCAGCAGCCAGGGGGGACAGGACTACAATGAGCAGTTCTTC	CASSQGGQDYNEQFF
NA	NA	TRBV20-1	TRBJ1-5	TGCAGTGCTAGTGGCCAGCCCCAGCATTTT	CSASGQPQHF
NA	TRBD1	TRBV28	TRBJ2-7	TGTGCCAGCAGTTTATACTTTCGACAGGGTCGATCCTACGAGCAGTACTTC	CASSLYFRQGRSYEQYF
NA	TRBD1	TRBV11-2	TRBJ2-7	TGTGCCAGCAGCCGGGACAGGCGGGTCGAGCAGTACTTC	CASSRDRRVEQYF
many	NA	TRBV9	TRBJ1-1	TGTGCCAGCAGCGTAGCCCCTTTATCCGGGACACAGAACACTGAAGCTTTCTTT	CASSVAPLSGTQNTEAFF
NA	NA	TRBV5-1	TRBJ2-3	TGCGCCAGCAGCTTGGTGTCCCACACAGATACGCAGTATTTT	CASSLVSHTDTQYF
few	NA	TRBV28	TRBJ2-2	TGTGCCAGCAGTTTTGCAGGGGCGAACACCGGGGAGCTGTTTTTT	CASSFAGANTGELFF
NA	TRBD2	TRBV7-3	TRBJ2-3	TGTGCCAGCAGCTTAAGTAGCGGGAGGGGAGCAGATACGCAGTATTTT	CASSLSSGRGADTQYF
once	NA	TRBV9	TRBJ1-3	TGTGCCAGCAGCGTAGTTGAGTCTGGAAACACCATATATTTT	CASSVVESGNTIYF
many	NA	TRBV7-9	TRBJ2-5	TGTGCCACCACCGGAGAGACCCAGTACTTC	CATTGETQYF
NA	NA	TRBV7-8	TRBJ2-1	TGTGCCAGCAGCTTCAAGGTCGATGAGCAGTTCTTC	CASSFKVDEQFF
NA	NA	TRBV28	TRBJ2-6	TGTGCCAGCAGTTCCCAACGCTCTGGGGCCAACGTCCTGACTTTC	CASSSQRSGANVLTF
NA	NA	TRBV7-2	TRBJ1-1	TGTGCCAGCAGCTTACGGATCACTGAAGCTTTCTTT	CASSLRITEAFF
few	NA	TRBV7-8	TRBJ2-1	TGTGCCAGCAGCTTAGCGCCCTGGGGGGATGAGCAGTTCTTC	CASSLAPWGDEQFF
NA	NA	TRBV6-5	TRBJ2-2	TGTGCCAGCAGTTACACATACCAGAACACCGGGGAGCTGTTTTTT	CASSYTYQNTGELFF
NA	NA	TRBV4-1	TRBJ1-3	TGCGCCAGCAGCTCTCGACAGGCTGGAAACACCATATATTTT	CASSSRQAGNTIYF
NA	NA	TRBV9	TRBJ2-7	TGTGCCAGCAGCGTAGGTTCCTACGAGCAGTACTTC	CASSVGSYEQYF
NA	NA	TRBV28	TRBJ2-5	TGTGCCAGTCATCTTTCAGGGGCGTCGGAGACCCAGTACTTC	CASHLSGASETQYF
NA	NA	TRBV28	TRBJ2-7	TGTGCCAGCACCGGCGCAAGTGGGTCCTACGAGCAGTACTTC	CASTGASGSYEQYF
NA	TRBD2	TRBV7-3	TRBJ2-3	TGTGCCAGCAGCTTGGCGGGAGCGACAGATACGCAGTATTTT	CASSLAGATDTQYF
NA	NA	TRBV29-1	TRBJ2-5	TGCAGCGTAGCAGAAAGGTGGAGGGTGGAAGAGACCCAGTACTTC	CSVAERWRVEETQYF
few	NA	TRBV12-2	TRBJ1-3	TGTGCAAGTCGCTTTACCCCTCCATTGGACACCATATATTTT	CASRFTPPLDTIYF
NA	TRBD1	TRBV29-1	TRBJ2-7	TGCAGCGCCCCGAGGGGGACAGCCATGGACGAGCAGTACTTC	CSAPRGTAMDEQYF
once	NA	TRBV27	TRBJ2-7	TGTGCCAGCAGTCCGCTCGGGGCAGTTTACAAGCACGAGCAGTACTTC	CASSPLGAVYKHEQYF
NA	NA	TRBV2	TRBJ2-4	TGTGCCAGCAGTATCCTTGAGGCGGGATGGAACATTCAGTACTTC	CASSILEAGWNIQYF
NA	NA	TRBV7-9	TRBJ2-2	TGTGCCAGCAGCTTAGGCAGGAACACGGGGGAGCTGTTTTTT	CASSLGRNTGELFF
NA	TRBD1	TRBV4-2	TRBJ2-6	TGTGCCAGCAGCCCAGACAGGGTTGGGGCCAACGTCCTGACTTTC	CASSPDRVGANVLTF
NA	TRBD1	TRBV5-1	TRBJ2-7	TGCGCCAGCAGCTTGGATAGGACAGGGGTTCCCTACGAGCAGTACTTC	CASSLDRTGVPYEQYF
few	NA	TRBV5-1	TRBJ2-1	TGCGCCAGCAGCCCGGACATATACAATGAGCAGTTCTTC	CASSPDIYNEQFF
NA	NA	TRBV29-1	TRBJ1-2	TGCAGCGTTGAAGAGTCTGGCTACACCTTC	CSVEESGYTF
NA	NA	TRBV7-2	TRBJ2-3	TGTGCCAGCAGCTTAGGGCGGACCGCCCGTGAAATCACAGATACGCAGTATTTT	CASSLGRTAREITDTQYF
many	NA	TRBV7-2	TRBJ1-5	TGTGCCAGCAGCACGGGGAATAGCAATCAGCCCCAGCATTTT	CASSTGNSNQPQHF